This TCR beta chain came from a study of T cell responses to AZD1222 COVID-19 vaccine. Produced via immunoSEQ multiplex PCR; TCRdb's table is partial and in-frame only. The sample lists roughly 150,000 clones, about 90% occurring once. Broader study findings: Clonal diversity was possibly underestimated, and white British individuals and females predominated among donors.

Points on this clone: No antigen is known for it.

This CDR3 comprises 14 residues. Per the germline V gene, CDR1 is SNHLY and CDR2 is FYNNEI. The ends lost 6 bases at V and 6 bases at J; junction bases unmatched: 8. Sample: peripheral blood, taken 28 days after the second AZD1222 dose. The source of this sequence is an adult who received the AZD1222 COVID-19 vaccine. This chain links TRBV2 with TRBJ1-5; 7 positions match TRBD1. The CDR3 loop reads CASSYRQGSQPQHF. The CDR3 region has the DNA TGTGCCAGCAGCTACCGACAGGGCAGTCAGCCCCAGCATTTT.